These T cell receptor beta chains were read from a single sample in a study of early T cells in non-severe SARS-CoV-2 infection. TCRdb re-called the 5' RACE reads with MiXCR, one entry per CDR3 protein. Of approximately 84,000 distinct CDR3 sequences in the sample, approximately 13% were seen once. The sequenced material came from whole blood. These receptors were collected from an adult who was a healthcare worker with PCR-confirmed SARS-CoV-2 infection or an uninfected control (not recorded which). The CDR3 runs from the conserved cysteine through the conserved F or W. Fields, in order: clone size, J gene, D gene, V gene, CDR3 protein, CDR3 DNA. The D gene is left open where the match is weak. Where a row states a size, it is once, few, many or the class of an expanded clone; other rows omit it.

size: NA
J: TRBJ1-1
D: NA
V: TRBV30
CDR3: CAWRALGHPSPTEAFF
DNA: TGTGCCTGGAGAGCGTTGGGACATCCGAGCCCCACTGAAGCTTTCTTT

size: few
J: TRBJ1-2
D: TRBD1
V: TRBV29-1
CDR3: CSAREPTGGEGYTF
DNA: TGCAGCGCTAGGGAACCGACAGGGGGCGAAGGCTACACCTTC

size: NA
J: TRBJ2-1
D: NA
V: TRBV9
CDR3: CASTREGASYNEQFF
DNA: TGTGCCAGCACCCGGGAAGGGGCCTCCTACAATGAGCAGTTCTTC

size: NA
J: TRBJ1-2
D: TRBD1
V: TRBV4-2
CDR3: CASSLRGQGYGYTF
DNA: TGTGCCAGCAGCCTTAGGGGGCAGGGCTATGGCTACACCTTC

size: few
J: TRBJ2-3
D: NA
V: TRBV6-5
CDR3: CASSYSYGNTDTQYF
DNA: TGTGCCAGCAGTTACTCCTATGGGAACACAGATACGCAGTATTTT

size: NA
J: TRBJ2-1
D: NA
V: TRBV7-6
CDR3: CASSLGPKGAYNEQFF
DNA: TGTGCCAGCAGCTTAGGGCCCAAGGGGGCCTACAATGAGCAGTTCTTC

size: NA
J: TRBJ2-4
D: NA
V: TRBV15
CDR3: CATRTGGWGAKNIQYF
DNA: TGTGCCACCAGGACAGGAGGATGGGGGGCCAAAAACATTCAGTACTTC

size: many
J: TRBJ2-3
D: TRBD2
V: TRBV4-1
CDR3: CASKWLAGTDTQYF
DNA: TGCGCCAGCAAATGGTTAGCGGGAACAGATACGCAGTATTTT

size: NA
J: TRBJ2-7
D: NA
V: TRBV2
CDR3: CASRRTDVSYEQYF
DNA: TGTGCCAGCAGGAGGACGGATGTCTCCTACGAGCAGTACTTC

size: many
J: TRBJ2-2
D: TRBD2
V: TRBV28
CDR3: CASSPSGSSTGELFF
DNA: TGTGCCAGCAGCCCTAGCGGCTCGAGCACCGGGGAGCTGTTTTTT

size: few
J: TRBJ1-1
D: NA
V: TRBV28
CDR3: CASRAQGYTEAFF
DNA: TGTGCCAGCAGAGCGCAGGGGTACACTGAAGCTTTCTTT

size: many
J: TRBJ1-5
D: NA
V: TRBV29-1
CDR3: CSVQRGDQPQHF
DNA: TGCAGCGTTCAGAGGGGCGATCAGCCCCAGCATTTT

size: few
J: TRBJ2-3
D: NA
V: TRBV12-3/TRBV12-4
CDR3: CASSFGPDTQYF
DNA: TGTGCCAGCAGTTTTGGGCCAGATACGCAGTATTTT

size: NA
J: TRBJ2-2
D: NA
V: TRBV11-1
CDR3: CASSLGPTGTTGELFF
DNA: TGTGCCAGCAGCTTAGGTCCTACCGGTACCACCGGGGAGCTGTTTTTT

size: many
J: TRBJ2-2
D: NA
V: TRBV28
CDR3: CASSFYQVMNTGELFF
DNA: TGTGCCAGCAGTTTTTACCAAGTCATGAACACCGGGGAGCTGTTTTTT

size: many
J: TRBJ2-3
D: TRBD1
V: TRBV7-6
CDR3: CASSLVRQGADTQYF
DNA: TGTGCCAGCAGCTTAGTGCGACAGGGGGCAGATACGCAGTATTTT

size: NA
J: TRBJ2-3
D: NA
V: TRBV6-4
CDR3: CASSDAGTDTQYF
DNA: TGTGCCAGCAGTGACGCGGGCACAGATACGCAGTATTTT

size: NA
J: TRBJ1-4
D: TRBD1
V: TRBV7-9
CDR3: CASSSDRGRVNEKLFF
DNA: TGTGCCAGCAGTTCGGACAGGGGGCGTGTTAATGAAAAACTGTTTTTT

size: NA
J: TRBJ2-7
D: NA
V: TRBV6-5
CDR3: CASRADGETYEQYF
DNA: TGTGCCAGCAGGGCGGATGGGGAAACCTACGAGCAGTACTTC

size: many
J: TRBJ2-7
D: NA
V: TRBV4-1
CDR3: CASSQDRGRYEQYF
DNA: TGCGCCAGCAGCCAAGACAGGGGGAGGTACGAGCAGTACTTC

size: many
J: TRBJ2-3
D: NA
V: TRBV9
CDR3: CASSVGPNTDTQYF
DNA: TGTGCCAGCAGCGTAGGTCCCAACACAGATACGCAGTATTTT

size: few
J: TRBJ1-1
D: TRBD1
V: TRBV12-3/TRBV12-4
CDR3: CASSPTGGFVEAFF
DNA: TGTGCCAGCAGTCCTACAGGGGGCTTTGTTGAAGCTTTCTTT

size: few
J: TRBJ2-1
D: TRBD2
V: TRBV7-9
CDR3: CASREPGLGSYNEQFF
DNA: TGTGCCAGCAGGGAACCGGGACTAGGATCCTACAATGAGCAGTTCTTC

size: few
J: TRBJ1-2
D: TRBD1
V: TRBV29-1
CDR3: CSVAGTGDYGYTF
DNA: TGCAGCGTGGCCGGGACAGGGGACTATGGCTACACCTTC

size: NA
J: TRBJ2-7
D: NA
V: TRBV6-6
CDR3: CASSYDIGGFYEQYF
DNA: TGTGCCAGCAGTTACGACATCGGGGGCTTCTACGAGCAGTACTTC

size: NA
J: TRBJ2-3
D: NA
V: TRBV24-1
CDR3: CATSLTGTGSTDTQYF
DNA: TGTGCCACCAGTTTGACCGGGACCGGTAGCACAGATACGCAGTATTTT

size: NA
J: TRBJ2-3
D: TRBD2
V: TRBV5-5
CDR3: CASSLWSSGRPSTDTQYF
DNA: TGTGCCAGCAGCTTGTGGTCTAGCGGGAGGCCGAGCACAGATACGCAGTATTTT

size: few
J: TRBJ1-4
D: NA
V: TRBV5-1
CDR3: CASSQLLGKDEKLFF
DNA: TGCGCCAGCAGCCAGTTGCTCGGGAAGGATGAAAAACTGTTTTTT

size: NA
J: TRBJ1-1
D: TRBD1
V: TRBV5-1
CDR3: CASSTRTGPDQAFF
DNA: TGCGCCAGCAGCACGAGGACAGGGCCTGACCAAGCTTTCTTT

size: many
J: TRBJ1-5
D: NA
V: TRBV4-1
CDR3: CASSQGAGGHNQPQHF
DNA: TGCGCCAGCAGCCAAGGAGCGGGAGGGCACAATCAGCCCCAGCATTTT

size: few
J: TRBJ1-4
D: NA
V: TRBV7-2
CDR3: CASSYTGLGNEKLFF
DNA: TGTGCCAGCAGCTATACGGGACTGGGGAATGAAAAACTGTTTTTT

size: many
J: TRBJ1-5
D: TRBD1
V: TRBV2
CDR3: CASSEGTGGRVQPQHF
DNA: TGTGCCAGCAGTGAAGGGACAGGGGGCAGGGTTCAGCCCCAGCATTTT

size: many
J: TRBJ1-5
D: TRBD1
V: TRBV27
CDR3: CASSFSPPGQGSYSNQPQHF
DNA: TGTGCCAGCAGTTTTAGTCCTCCGGGACAGGGCTCCTATAGCAATCAGCCCCAGCATTTT

size: few
J: TRBJ1-2
D: NA
V: TRBV5-1
CDR3: CASSRDINYGYTF
DNA: TGCGCCAGCAGCCGGGACATTAACTATGGCTACACCTTC

size: few
J: TRBJ2-5
D: NA
V: TRBV9
CDR3: CASSPEGGETQYF
DNA: TGTGCCAGCAGCCCTGAGGGGGGAGAGACCCAGTACTTC

size: NA
J: TRBJ2-4
D: TRBD2
V: TRBV6-5
CDR3: CASREIREAKQYF
DNA: TGTGCCAGCAGAGAGATTCGGGAGGCCAAACAGTACTTC

size: few
J: TRBJ1-1
D: NA
V: TRBV30
CDR3: CAWSGMPNTEAFF
DNA: TGTGCCTGGAGTGGAATGCCGAACACTGAAGCTTTCTTT

size: NA
J: TRBJ2-7
D: TRBD1
V: TRBV29-1
CDR3: CSVVGTGTDEQYF
DNA: TGCAGCGTCGTTGGGACAGGGACCGACGAGCAGTACTTC

size: few
J: TRBJ1-2
D: NA
V: TRBV20-1
CDR3: CSASPLVYYGYTF
DNA: TGCAGTGCTAGCCCCCTGGTCTACTATGGCTACACCTTC

size: NA
J: TRBJ1-2
D: NA
V: TRBV7-9
CDR3: CASSLELYGYTF
DNA: TGTGCCAGCAGCCTAGAGCTATATGGCTACACCTTC

size: few
J: TRBJ2-7
D: TRBD2
V: TRBV7-2
CDR3: CASSLGGALSEQYF
DNA: TGTGCCAGCAGCCTCGGGGGGGCCCTCTCCGAGCAGTACTTC

size: NA
J: TRBJ2-5
D: NA
V: TRBV6-6
CDR3: CASSYSSRDPRETQYF
DNA: TGTGCCAGCAGTTACTCGTCGCGGGATCCGAGGGAGACCCAGTACTTC

size: NA
J: TRBJ2-3
D: NA
V: TRBV9
CDR3: CASSVEGGSDTQYF
DNA: TGTGCCAGCAGCGTAGAGGGTGGCTCAGATACGCAGTATTTT

size: few
J: TRBJ2-1
D: TRBD2
V: TRBV5-1
CDR3: CASSLGAGENEQFF
DNA: TGCGCCAGCAGCTTAGGGGCGGGGGAGAATGAGCAGTTCTTC

size: many
J: TRBJ2-3
D: NA
V: TRBV29-1
CDR3: CSVPNTWDTQYF
DNA: TGCAGCGTTCCTAACACCTGGGATACGCAGTATTTT

size: many
J: TRBJ2-1
D: TRBD2
V: TRBV7-2
CDR3: CASSLLAGSYNEQFF
DNA: TGTGCCAGCAGCTTACTAGCGGGGTCTTACAATGAGCAGTTCTTC

size: few
J: TRBJ2-7
D: NA
V: TRBV11-2
CDR3: CASSLDPRGYEQYF
DNA: TGTGCCAGCAGCTTAGATCCCAGGGGCTACGAGCAGTACTTC

size: few
J: TRBJ2-7
D: NA
V: TRBV20-1
CDR3: CSAPPAGSSYEQYF
DNA: TGCAGTGCCCCCCCGGCAGGGAGCTCCTACGAGCAGTACTTC

size: NA
J: TRBJ2-7
D: NA
V: TRBV6-2/TRBV6-3
CDR3: CASSPRTDPRAYEQYF
DNA: TGTGCCAGCAGTCCGCGGACAGATCCTCGGGCCTACGAGCAGTACTTC

size: many
J: TRBJ1-4
D: TRBD1
V: TRBV19
CDR3: CASSDTGTGKKTNF
DNA: TGTGCCAGTAGTGACACCGGGACAGGAAAGAAAACAAATTTT

size: few
J: TRBJ1-1
D: NA
V: TRBV21-1
CDR3: CAPTGLNTEAFF
DNA: TGTGCACCGACGGGGTTGAACACTGAAGCTTTCTTT

size: few
J: TRBJ1-5
D: NA
V: TRBV5-1
CDR3: CASSLDGNSNQPQHF
DNA: TGCGCCAGCAGCTTGGACGGAAATAGCAATCAGCCCCAGCATTTT

size: NA
J: TRBJ1-3
D: TRBD1
V: TRBV2
CDR3: CASLTGTEYTIYF
DNA: TGTGCCAGCCTGACAGGGACGGAGTACACCATATATTTT

size: NA
J: TRBJ2-7
D: NA
V: TRBV27
CDR3: CATEDRTTYEQYF
DNA: TGTGCCACCGAGGACCGAACCACCTACGAGCAGTACTTC

size: NA
J: TRBJ2-1
D: NA
V: TRBV24-1
CDR3: CATSDRQAPSNEQFF
DNA: TGTGCCACCAGTGACAGACAGGCCCCTAGCAATGAGCAGTTCTTC

size: NA
J: TRBJ2-5
D: NA
V: TRBV5-1
CDR3: CASSLDVGPETQYF
DNA: TGCGCCAGCAGCTTGGATGTAGGGCCAGAGACCCAGTACTTC

size: NA
J: TRBJ1-2
D: TRBD1
V: TRBV12-3/TRBV12-4
CDR3: CASSARGASYGYTF
DNA: TGTGCCAGCAGTGCCAGGGGGGCGAGCTATGGCTACACCTTC

size: NA
J: TRBJ1-1
D: TRBD1
V: TRBV29-1
CDR3: CSVVRTGRLDTEAFF
DNA: TGCAGCGTTGTGAGGACAGGGAGGTTGGACACTGAAGCTTTCTTT

size: many
J: TRBJ1-5
D: TRBD1
V: TRBV30
CDR3: CAWTPITGVHQHF
DNA: TGTGCCTGGACTCCAATCACAGGGGTCCACCAGCATTTT